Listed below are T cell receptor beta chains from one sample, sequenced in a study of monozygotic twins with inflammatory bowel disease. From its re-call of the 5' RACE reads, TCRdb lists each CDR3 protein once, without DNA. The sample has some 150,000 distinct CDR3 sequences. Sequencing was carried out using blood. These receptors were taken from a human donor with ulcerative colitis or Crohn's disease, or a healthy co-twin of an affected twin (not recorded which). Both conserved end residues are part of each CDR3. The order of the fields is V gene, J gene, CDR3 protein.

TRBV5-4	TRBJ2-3	CASSTEAFLITQYF
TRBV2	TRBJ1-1	CAGLRTGKVEAFF
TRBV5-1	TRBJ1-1	CASSSAGANTEAFF
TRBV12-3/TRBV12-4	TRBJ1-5	CASSVHGGGNQPQHF
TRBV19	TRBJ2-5	CASSAGTNSLETQYF
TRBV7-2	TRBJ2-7	CASSLGGQAYEQYF
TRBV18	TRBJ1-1	CASSQGARNTEAFF
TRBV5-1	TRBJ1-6	CASSSRTANSPLHF
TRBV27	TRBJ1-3	CASSFREGGTIYF
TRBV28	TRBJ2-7	CASTLIGGAFDEQYF
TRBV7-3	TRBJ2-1	CASSLWAGRDNEQFF
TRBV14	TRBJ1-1	CASSLTRTGVPEAFF
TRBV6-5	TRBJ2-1	CASRYSYLGEQFF
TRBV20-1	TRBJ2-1	CSAFGLESSEQFF
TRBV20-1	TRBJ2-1	CSALRVNEQFF
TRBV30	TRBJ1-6	CAWTVTGSSYNSPLHF
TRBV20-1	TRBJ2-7	CSAPRQGSEQYF
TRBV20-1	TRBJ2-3	CSARVSWERVGNTQYF
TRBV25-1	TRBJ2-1	CASSDSGGQSDEQFF
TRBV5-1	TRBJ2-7	CASSLRGGYLVNEQYF
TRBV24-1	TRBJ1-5	CATSPPNQPQHF
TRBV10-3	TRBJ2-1	CAISLYNEQFF
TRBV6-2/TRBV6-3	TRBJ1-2	CASSFGHDNNYGYTF
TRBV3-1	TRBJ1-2	CASSQDGEGLNYGYTF
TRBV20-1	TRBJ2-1	CSARVPSSGSLNEQFF
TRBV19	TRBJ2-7	CASSLGLNNEQYF
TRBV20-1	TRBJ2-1	CSAGSDRTIYNEQFF
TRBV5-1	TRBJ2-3	CASSLDGDRTDTQYF
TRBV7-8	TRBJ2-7	CASSSRQGPSYEQYF
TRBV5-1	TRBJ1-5	CASSLTPNQPQHF
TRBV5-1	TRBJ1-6	CASSHPGSPLHF
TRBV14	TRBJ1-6	CASSQGRNRVNSPLHF
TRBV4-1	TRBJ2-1	CASTFNPRDRGAWEQFF
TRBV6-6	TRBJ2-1	CASATSGIIEQFF
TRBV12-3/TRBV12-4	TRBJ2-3	CASSFQASGSTDTQYF
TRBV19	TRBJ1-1	CASSIAPTLLNTEAFF
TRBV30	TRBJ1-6	CAWRGTANSPLHF
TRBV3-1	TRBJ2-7	CASSQGPHEQYF
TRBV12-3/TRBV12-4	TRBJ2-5	CASSLGGGLEETQYF
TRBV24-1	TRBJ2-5	CATSDLAEEGSGGETQYF
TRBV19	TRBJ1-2	CASSIPRGGYGYTF
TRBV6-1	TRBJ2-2	CASSGQGAGELFF
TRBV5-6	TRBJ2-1	CASSLRRGGGGNEQFF
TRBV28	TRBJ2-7	CASSFRGLSSYEQYF
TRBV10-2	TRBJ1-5	CASTGAGGQPQHF
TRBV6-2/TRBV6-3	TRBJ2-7	CASSYPQYEQYF
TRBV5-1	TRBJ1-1	CASSRRFTGNTEAFF
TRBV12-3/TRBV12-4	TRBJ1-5	CASSFRAGGAHQPQHF
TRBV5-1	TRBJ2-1	CASSLSKYNEQFF
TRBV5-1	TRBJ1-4	CASSLEVGVGKLFF
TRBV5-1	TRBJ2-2	CASSLETGAIYAGELFF